This T cell receptor beta chain was documented in a study of shared clonotypes between healthy human individuals. CDR1 PRHDT and CDR2 FYEKMQ come from the germline V gene (reference sequence). This CDR3 spans 13 amino acids. Deletions cut 6 bases from V and 3 bases from J, with 10 bases between. Study donors comprised healthy, HIV-negative adults devoid of recent acute infection or vaccination. TCRdb's copy holds only in-frame clones and misses some; the assay was immunoSEQ multiplex PCR. The sample records about 1 million clones, roughly 80% being singletons. The TCR was taken from a man in his late teens or twenties in good health. V usage is TRBV13 and J usage is TRBJ2-3; TRBD1 might be the D (6 bases). Sequencing was carried out using memory CD4+ T cells sorted from blood. Subset in this sample: CD45RA-negative fraction. This chain's CDR3 is CASSPQGTDTQYF. The CDR3 DNA reads TGTGCCAGCAGTCCTCAGGGGACAGATACGCAGTATTTT.